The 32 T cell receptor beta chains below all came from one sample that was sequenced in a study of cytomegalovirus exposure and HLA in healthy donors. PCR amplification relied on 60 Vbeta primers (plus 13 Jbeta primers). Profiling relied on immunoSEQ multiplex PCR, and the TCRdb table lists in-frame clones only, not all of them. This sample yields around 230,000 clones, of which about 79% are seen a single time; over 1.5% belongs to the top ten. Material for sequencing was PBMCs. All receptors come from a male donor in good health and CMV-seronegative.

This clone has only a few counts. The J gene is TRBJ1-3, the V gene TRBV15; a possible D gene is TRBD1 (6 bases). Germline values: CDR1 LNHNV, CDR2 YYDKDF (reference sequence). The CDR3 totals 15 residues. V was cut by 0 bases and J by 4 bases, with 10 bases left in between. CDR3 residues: CATSRDRGAGNTIYF. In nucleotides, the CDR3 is TGTGCCACCAGCAGAGATCGGGGGGCCGGAAACACCATATATTTT.

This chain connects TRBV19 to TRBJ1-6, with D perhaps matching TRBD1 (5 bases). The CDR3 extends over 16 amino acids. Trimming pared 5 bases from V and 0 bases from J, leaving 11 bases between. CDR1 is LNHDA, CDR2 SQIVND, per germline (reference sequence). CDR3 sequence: CASSSDSHSYNSPLHF. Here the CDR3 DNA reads TGTGCCAGTAGTTCCGACAGTCACTCCTATAATTCACCCCTCCACTTT.

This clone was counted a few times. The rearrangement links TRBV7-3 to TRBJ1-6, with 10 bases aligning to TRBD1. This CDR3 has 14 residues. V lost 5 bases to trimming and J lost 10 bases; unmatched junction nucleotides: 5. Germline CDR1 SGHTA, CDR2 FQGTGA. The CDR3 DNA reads TGTGCCAGCAGCCCGCTGACAGGGGGCTCACCCCTCCACTTT. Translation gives CASSPLTGGSPLHF.

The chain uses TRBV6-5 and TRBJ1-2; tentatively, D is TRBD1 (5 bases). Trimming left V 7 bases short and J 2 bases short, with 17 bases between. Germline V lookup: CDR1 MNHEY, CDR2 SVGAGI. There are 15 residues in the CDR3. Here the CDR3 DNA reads TGTGCCAGCACTTTACGGGGGTCGGGCAACTATGGCTACACCTTC. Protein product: CASTLRGSGNYGYTF.

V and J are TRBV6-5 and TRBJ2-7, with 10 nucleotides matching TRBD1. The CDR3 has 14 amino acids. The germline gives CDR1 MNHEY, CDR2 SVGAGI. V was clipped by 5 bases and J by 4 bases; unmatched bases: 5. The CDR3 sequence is CASSNGQGVYEQYF. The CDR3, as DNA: TGTGCCAGCAGTAACGGACAGGGGGTTTACGAGCAGTACTTC.

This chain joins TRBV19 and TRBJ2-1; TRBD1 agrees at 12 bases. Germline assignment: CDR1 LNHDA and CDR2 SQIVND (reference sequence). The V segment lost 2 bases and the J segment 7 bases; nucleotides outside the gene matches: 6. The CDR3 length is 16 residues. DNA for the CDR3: TGTGCCAGTAGTATACCGGGACAGGGGGCAGGGAATGAGCAGTTCTTC. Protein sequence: CASSIPGQGAGNEQFF. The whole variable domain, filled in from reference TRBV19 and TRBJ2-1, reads DGGITQSPKYLFRKEGQNVTLSCEQNLNHDAMYWYRQDPGQGLRLIYYSQIVNDFQKGDIAEGYSVSREKKESFPLTVTSAQKNPTAFYLCASSIPGQGAGNEQFFGPGTRLTVL.

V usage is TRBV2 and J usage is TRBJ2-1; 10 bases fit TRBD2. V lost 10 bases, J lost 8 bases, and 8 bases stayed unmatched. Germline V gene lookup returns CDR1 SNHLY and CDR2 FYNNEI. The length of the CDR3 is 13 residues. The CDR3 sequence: CATRLAGHHEQFF. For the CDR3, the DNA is TGTGCCACCCGACTAGCGGGCCACCATGAGCAGTTCTTC. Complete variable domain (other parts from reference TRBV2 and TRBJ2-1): EPEVTQTPSHQVTQMGQEVILRCVPISNHLYFYWYRQILGQKVEFLVSFYNNEISEKSEIFDDQFSVERPDGSNFTLKIRSTKLEDSAMYFCATRLAGHHEQFFGPGTRLTVL.

CDR3 nucleotide sequence: TGCGCCAGCAGCTACGGACAGGGGGTAACTAATGAAAAACTGTTTTTT. It codes for CASSYGQGVTNEKLFF. The J gene is TRBJ1-4, the V gene TRBV5-1; TRBD1 aligns across 10 bases. The germline V gene has CDR1 SGHRS and CDR2 YFSETQ. There are 16 residues in the CDR3. With 3 bases clipped from V and 1 base from J, the junction kept 3 bases outside the gene matches.

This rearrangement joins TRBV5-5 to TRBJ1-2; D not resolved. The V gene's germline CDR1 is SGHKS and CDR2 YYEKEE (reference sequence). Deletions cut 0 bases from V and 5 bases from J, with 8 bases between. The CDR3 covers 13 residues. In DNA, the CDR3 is TGTGCCAGCAGCTTGGCTGATCAGTATGGCTACACCTTC. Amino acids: CASSLADQYGYTF.

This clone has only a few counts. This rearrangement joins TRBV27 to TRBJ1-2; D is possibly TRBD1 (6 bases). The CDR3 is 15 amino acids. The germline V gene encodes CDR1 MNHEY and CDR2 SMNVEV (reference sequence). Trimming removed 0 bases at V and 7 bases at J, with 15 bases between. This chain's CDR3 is CASSLSPGARPGYTF. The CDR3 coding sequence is TGTGCCAGCAGTTTATCCCCAGGGGCGCGCCCTGGCTACACCTTC.

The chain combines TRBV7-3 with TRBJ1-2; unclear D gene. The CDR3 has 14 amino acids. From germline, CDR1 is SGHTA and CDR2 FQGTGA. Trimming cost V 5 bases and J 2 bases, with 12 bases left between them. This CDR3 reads CASSPAARNYGYTF. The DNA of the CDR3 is TGTGCCAGCAGCCCCGCCGCTCGGAACTATGGCTACACCTTC.

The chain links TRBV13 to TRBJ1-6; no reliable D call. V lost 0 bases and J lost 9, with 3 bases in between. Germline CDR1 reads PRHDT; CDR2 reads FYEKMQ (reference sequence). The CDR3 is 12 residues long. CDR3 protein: CASSLGLSPLHF. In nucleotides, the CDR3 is TGTGCCAGCAGCTTAGGCCTTTCACCCCTCCACTTT.

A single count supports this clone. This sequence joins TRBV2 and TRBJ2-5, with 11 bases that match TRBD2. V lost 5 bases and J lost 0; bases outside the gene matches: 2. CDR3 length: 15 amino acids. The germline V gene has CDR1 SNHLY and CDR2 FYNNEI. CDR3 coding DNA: TGTGCCAGCAGTAATAGCGGGGGGGACCAAGAGACCCAGTACTTC. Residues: CASSNSGGDQETQYF.

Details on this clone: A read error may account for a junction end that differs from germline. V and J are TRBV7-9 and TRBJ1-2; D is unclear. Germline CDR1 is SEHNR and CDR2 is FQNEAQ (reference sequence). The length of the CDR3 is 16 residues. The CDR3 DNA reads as TGTTCCAGCAGCTTGGATGGAGAGGGCATAAACTATGGCTACACCTTC. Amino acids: CSSSLDGEGINYGYTF.

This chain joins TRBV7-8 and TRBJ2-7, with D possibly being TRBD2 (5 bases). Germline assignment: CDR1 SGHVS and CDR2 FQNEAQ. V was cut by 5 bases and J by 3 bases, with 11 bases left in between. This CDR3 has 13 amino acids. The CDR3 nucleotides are TGTGCCAGCAGCCCCGGGGTTTACTACGAGCAGTACTTC. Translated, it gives CASSPGVYYEQYF.

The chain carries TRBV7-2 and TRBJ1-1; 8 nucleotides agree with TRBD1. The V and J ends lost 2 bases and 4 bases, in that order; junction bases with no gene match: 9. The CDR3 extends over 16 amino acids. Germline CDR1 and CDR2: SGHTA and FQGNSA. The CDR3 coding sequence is TGTGCCAGCAGCTTAAGGGCGGCAGGGGGCGTCACTGAAGCTTTCTTT. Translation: CASSLRAAGGVTEAFF.

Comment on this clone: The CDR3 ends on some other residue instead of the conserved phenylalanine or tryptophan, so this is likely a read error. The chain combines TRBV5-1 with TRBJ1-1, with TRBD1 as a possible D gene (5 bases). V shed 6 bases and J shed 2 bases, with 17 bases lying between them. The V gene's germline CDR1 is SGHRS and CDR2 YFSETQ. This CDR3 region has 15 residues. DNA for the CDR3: TGCGCCAGCACCCTGGGGGGGGGTGACAACACTGAAGCTTTCCTT. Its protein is CASTLGGGDNTEAFL.

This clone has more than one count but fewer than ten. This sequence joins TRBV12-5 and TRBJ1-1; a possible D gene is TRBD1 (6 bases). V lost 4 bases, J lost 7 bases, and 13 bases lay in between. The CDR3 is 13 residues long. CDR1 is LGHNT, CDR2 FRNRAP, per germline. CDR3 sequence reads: CASGSRDRSEAFF. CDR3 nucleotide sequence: TGTGCTAGTGGTTCCCGAGACAGGAGTGAAGCTTTCTTT. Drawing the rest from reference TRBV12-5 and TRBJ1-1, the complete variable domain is DARVTQTPRHKVTEMGQEVTMRCQPILGHNTVFWYRQTMMQGLELLAYFRNRAPLDDSGMPKDRFSAEMPDATLATLKIQPSEPRDSAVYFCASGSRDRSEAFFGQGTRLTVV.

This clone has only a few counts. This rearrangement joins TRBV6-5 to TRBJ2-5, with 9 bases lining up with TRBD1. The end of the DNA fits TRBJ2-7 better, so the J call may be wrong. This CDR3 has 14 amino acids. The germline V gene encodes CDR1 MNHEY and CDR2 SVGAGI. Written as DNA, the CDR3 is TGTGCCAGCAGTCACAGGGGGCCCTCCTACGAGCAGTACTTC. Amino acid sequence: CASSHRGPSYEQYF.

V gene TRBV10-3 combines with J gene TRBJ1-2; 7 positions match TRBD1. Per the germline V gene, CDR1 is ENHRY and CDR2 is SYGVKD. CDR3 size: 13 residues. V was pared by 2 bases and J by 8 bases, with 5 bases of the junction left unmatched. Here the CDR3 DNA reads TGTGCCATCAGTGAGGCACAGGGGCGGGGCTACACCTTC. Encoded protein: CAISEAQGRGYTF.

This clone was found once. CDR3: CASSLGGASNEKLFF. CDR3 coding DNA: TGTGCCAGCAGCTTGGGTGGGGCTTCTAATGAAAAACTGTTTTTT. The chain carries TRBV5-4 and TRBJ1-4, with D perhaps matching TRBD1 (5 bases). CDR3 length: 15 amino acids. Trimming took 0 bases from V and 3 from J, leaving 9 bases between them. The V gene's germline CDR1 is SGHNT and CDR2 YYREEE (reference sequence).

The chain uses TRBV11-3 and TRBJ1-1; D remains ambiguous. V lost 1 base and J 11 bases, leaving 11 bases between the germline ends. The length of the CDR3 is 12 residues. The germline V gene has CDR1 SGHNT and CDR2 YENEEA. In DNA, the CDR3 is TGTGCCAGCAGCTTAGCCCCCGGCAGGGCTTTCTTT. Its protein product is CASSLAPGRAFF.

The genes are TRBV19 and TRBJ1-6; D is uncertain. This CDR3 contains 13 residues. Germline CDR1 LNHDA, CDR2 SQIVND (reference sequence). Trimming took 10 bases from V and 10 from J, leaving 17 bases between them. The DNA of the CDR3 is TGTGCCACCGGGTCACCAGAGGAGTCACCCCTCCACTTT. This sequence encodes CATGSPEESPLHF.

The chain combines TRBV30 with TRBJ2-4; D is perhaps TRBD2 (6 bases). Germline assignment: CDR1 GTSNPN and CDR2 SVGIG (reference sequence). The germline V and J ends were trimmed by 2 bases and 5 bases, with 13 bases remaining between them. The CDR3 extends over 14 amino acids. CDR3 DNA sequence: TGTGCCTGGAGTCACCGGGGAGGACAAAACATTCAGTACTTC. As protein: CAWSHRGGQNIQYF.

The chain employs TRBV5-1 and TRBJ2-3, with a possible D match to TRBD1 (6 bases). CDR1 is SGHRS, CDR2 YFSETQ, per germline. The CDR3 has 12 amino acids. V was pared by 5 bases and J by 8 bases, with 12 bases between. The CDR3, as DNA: TGCGCCAGCAGTTACAGGGTGGGTACGCAGTATTTT. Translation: CASSYRVGTQYF. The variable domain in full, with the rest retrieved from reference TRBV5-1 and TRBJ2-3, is KAGVTQTPRYLIKTRGQQVTLSCSPISGHRSVSWYQQTPGQGLQFLFEYFSETQRNKGNFPGRFSGRQFSNSRSEMNVSTLELGDSALYLCASSYRVGTQYFGPGTRLTVL.

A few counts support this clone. The CDR3 nucleotides read TGCGCCAGCAGGGCACAGGGGGCGCGCGGCTACACCTTC. Protein sequence: CASRAQGARGYTF. The chain employs TRBV10-2 and TRBJ1-2; TRBD1 matches at 9 bases. CDR3 size: 13 residues. The germline CDR1 and CDR2 sequences are WSHSY and SAAADI. V shed 6 bases and J 8 bases; nucleotides not matched to a gene: 7.

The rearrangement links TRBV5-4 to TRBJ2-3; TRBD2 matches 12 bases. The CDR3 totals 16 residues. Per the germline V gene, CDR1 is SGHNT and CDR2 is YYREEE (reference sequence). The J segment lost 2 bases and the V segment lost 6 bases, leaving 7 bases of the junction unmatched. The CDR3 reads CASTFRLAGDTDTQYF. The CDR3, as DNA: TGTGCCAGCACCTTCAGACTAGCGGGAGACACAGATACGCAGTATTTT.

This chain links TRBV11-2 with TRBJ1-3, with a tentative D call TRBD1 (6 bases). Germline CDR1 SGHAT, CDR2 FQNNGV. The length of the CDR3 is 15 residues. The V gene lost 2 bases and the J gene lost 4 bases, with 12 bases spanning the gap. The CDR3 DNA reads TGTGCCAGCAGCTTAATCGCAGGGGTGGGAAACACCATATATTTT. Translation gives CASSLIAGVGNTIYF.

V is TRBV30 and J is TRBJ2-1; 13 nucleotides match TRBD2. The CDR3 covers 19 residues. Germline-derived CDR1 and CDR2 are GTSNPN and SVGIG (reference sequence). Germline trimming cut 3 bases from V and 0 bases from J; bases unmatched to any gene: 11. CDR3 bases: TGTGCCTGGAGATCTCCGGGGACTAGCGGGACTAGCTCCTACAATGAGCAGTTCTTC. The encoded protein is CAWRSPGTSGTSSYNEQFF. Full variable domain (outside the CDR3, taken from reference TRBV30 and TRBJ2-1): SQTIHQWPATLVQPVGSPLSLECTVEGTSNPNLYWYRQAAGRGLQLLFYSVGIGQISSEVPQNLSASRPQDRQFILSSKKLLLSDSGFYLCAWRSPGTSGTSSYNEQFFGPGTRLTVL.

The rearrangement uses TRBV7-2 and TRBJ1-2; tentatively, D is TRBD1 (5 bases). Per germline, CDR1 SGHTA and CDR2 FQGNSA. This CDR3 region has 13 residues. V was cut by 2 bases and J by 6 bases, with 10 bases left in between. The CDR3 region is CASSLIEGDGYTF. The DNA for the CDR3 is TGTGCCAGCAGCTTAATAGAAGGGGATGGCTACACCTTC.

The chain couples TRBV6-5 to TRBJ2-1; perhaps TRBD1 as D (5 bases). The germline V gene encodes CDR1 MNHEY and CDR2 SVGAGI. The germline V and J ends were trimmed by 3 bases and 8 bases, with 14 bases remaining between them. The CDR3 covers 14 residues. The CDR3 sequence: CASSYSQGRDEQFF. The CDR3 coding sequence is TGTGCCAGCAGTTATAGTCAGGGAAGGGATGAGCAGTTCTTC.

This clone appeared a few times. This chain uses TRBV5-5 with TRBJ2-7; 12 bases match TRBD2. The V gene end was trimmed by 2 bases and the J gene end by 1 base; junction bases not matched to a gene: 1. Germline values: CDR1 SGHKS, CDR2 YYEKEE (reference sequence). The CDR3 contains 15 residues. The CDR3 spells CASSLLAGGSYEQYF. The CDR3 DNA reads TGTGCCAGCAGCTTACTAGCGGGGGGTTCCTACGAGCAGTACTTC.